The entry that follows covers one TCR beta chain sequence. Its specificity is not known. Researchers report isolating at least 6.5 million PBMCs per sample. This record comes from a study of blood T cells in healthy people across ages. Study-wide context: For every two T cells, template switching captured about one barcoded beta molecule.

Alongside a J-beta primer mix, a sample-barcoded 5' primer served in a second PCR lasting roughly 6 to 11 cycles. Each cDNA molecule carried a tag from a template-switch adaptor that contained 12 random nucleotides. TCRdb passed the 5' RACE reads through MiXCR, listing each CDR3 protein once. The sample holds some 710,000 distinct CDR3 sequences; approximately 21% are singletons and the top ten take about 22%. Study-level findings and limits: Estimated diversity across one million T cells was deemed an underestimate.

Material: blood. This sequence originates from a man in his 70s in good health.

The DNA for the CDR3 is TGTGCCAGCATCCCCGTGGGGCGGGCCAGGAACACTGAAGCTTTCTTT. Its protein product is CASIPVGRARNTEAFF. The rearrangement joins TRBV12-3 or TRBV12-4 to TRBJ1-1; tentatively, D is TRBD1 (5 bases). The germline V and J ends were trimmed by 7 bases and 1 base, with 19 bases remaining between them. The CDR3 runs 16 residues.